Listed here is a single T cell receptor beta chain. J was trimmed by 1 base and V by 2 bases; bases with no gene match: 1. Germline CDR1 SQVTM, CDR2 ANQGSEA. The CDR3 totals 15 residues. These data are taken from a study of CD8 T cells in ankylosing spondylitis. 5'-RACE, quantitative and with molecular barcodes, yielded the TCR beta libraries. MiXCR, applied by TCRdb to the 5' RACE reads, yields one record per CDR3 protein. The data contain 300,000 to 350,000 distinct CDR3 sequences, approximately 14% of them seen just once; the ten biggest clones take up 0.85% to 1.4%. V usage is TRBV29-1 and J usage is TRBJ2-1, with 11 positions matching TRBD2. This receptor was identified in a male donor with ankylosing spondylitis or in good health (not recorded which). The sample taken for sequencing was blood, either unsorted or a sorted T cell fraction (not recorded which). In DNA form, the CDR3 reads TGCAGCGTTGAACTAGCGGGAGGTTCCTACAATGAGCAGTTCTTC. This gives the protein CSVELAGGSYNEQFF.